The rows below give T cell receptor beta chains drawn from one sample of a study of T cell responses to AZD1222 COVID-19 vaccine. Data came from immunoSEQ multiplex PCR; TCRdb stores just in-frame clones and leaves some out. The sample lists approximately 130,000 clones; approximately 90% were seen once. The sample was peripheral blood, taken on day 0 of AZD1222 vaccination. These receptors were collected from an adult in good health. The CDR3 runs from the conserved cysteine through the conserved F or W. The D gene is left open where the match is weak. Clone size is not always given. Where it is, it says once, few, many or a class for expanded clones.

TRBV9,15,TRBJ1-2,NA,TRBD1,CASSGYDRERYGYTF,TGTGCCAGCAGCGGATACGACAGGGAACGTTATGGCTACACCTTC
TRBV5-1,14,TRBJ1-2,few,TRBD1,CASSLGQGVSGYTF,TGCGCCAGCAGCTTGGGGCAGGGGGTTAGTGGCTACACCTTC
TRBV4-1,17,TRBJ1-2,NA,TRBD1,CASSQDPTGTLNYGYTF,TGCGCCAGCAGCCAAGACCCGACAGGGACCCTTAACTATGGCTACACCTTC
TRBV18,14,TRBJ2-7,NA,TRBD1,CASSLTGGGYEQYF,TGTGCCAGCTCCCTCACAGGGGGTGGTTACGAGCAGTACTTC
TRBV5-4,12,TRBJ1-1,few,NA,CASSFRGTEAFF,TGTGCCAGCAGCTTTAGGGGAACTGAAGCTTTCTTT
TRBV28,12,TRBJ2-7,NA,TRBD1,CASSLDRPRQYF,TGTGCCAGCAGTCTGGACAGGCCAAGGCAGTACTTC
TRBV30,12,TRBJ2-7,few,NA,CAWRGAANEQYF,TGTGCCTGGAGGGGTGCCGCCAACGAGCAGTACTTC
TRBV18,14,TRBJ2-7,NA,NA,CASSLRGLSYEQYF,TGTGCCAGCTCACTCCGGGGGCTCTCCTACGAGCAGTACTTC
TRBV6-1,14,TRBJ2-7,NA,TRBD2,CASSEFASGRRQYF,TGTGCCAGCAGTGAATTTGCTAGCGGGAGAAGACAGTACTTC
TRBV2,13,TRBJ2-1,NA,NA,CASSGTRDNEQFF,TGTGCCAGCAGCGGGACCAGAGACAATGAGCAGTTCTTC